This T cell receptor (beta chain) was found in a study of OX40 agonist ivuxolimab in advanced cancers. Study-level information: The dose-escalation group included hepatocellular carcinoma, melanoma, renal cell carcinoma and head and neck cancer. Anti-PD-1, anti-PD-L1 or anti-CTLA-4 therapy given earlier was allowed, and approximately 40% had some. The study's findings and limits: Expanded clones tended on average to be more numerous among CD8+ T cells than CD4+.

Method: immunoSEQ multiplex PCR; TCRdb's copy keeps in-frame clones and lacks some. The sample shows roughly 60,000 clones, approximately 90% of them seen only once. To note about this clone: The antigen is unknown.

Trimming left V 1 base short and J 2 bases short, with 9 bases between. The CDR3 covers 15 residues. Germline V gene data show CDR1 as SGHTA and CDR2 as FQGNSA. The chain has TRBV7-2 and TRBJ2-1, with a weak D call TRBD2 (5 bases). The specimen was CD4+ or CD8+ T cells sorted from blood, collected in a trial of the OX40 agonist ivuxolimab. The sequence derives from an adult with an advanced solid tumor such as melanoma, head and neck, liver or kidney cancer. The CDR3 region is CASSLGATTYNEQFF. The CDR3, as DNA: TGTGCCAGCAGCTTAGGGGCGACTACCTACAATGAGCAGTTCTTC.